A single TCR beta chain is shown here with its context. Other DNA sequences within the sample encode an identical CDR3. From germline, CDR1 is LNHDA and CDR2 SQIVND (reference sequence). V shed 2 bases and J shed 5 bases, with 3 bases lying between them. This CDR3 region has 12 residues. These data belong to a study of blood T cell repertoires in COVID-19. Study-level background: The United States, Italy and Spain were the sources of the acute and convalescent COVID-19 samples. In each case, the material was cDNA or gDNA derived from T cells, B-cell-depleted T cells, or PBMCs.

Assay used: immunoSEQ multiplex PCR; TCRdb lists only in-frame clones, some missing. This sample has 650,000 to 800,000 clones, with 85% to 90% found just once. The sequencing sample was made of peripheral blood. This chain joins TRBV19 and TRBJ2-2; D gene unclear. This clonotype was obtained from a young woman with acute or convalescent COVID-19. As DNA, the CDR3 is TGTGCCAGTAGTATACGGACCGGGGAGCTGTTTTTT. It codes for CASSIRTGELFF.